The TCR beta chain under discussion was sequenced for a study of post-analysis software for immune sequencing data. Study background: Recorded subtypes: relapsing-remitting, secondary progressive, progressive-relapsing; some patients unannotated.

Tagging with unique molecular identifiers was a feature of the TCR beta cDNA libraries. From the PCR reads, TCRdb called clonotypes with MiXCR, one entry per CDR3 protein. The data show about 400,000 distinct CDR3 sequences, about a third seen once. CDR3 length: 12 amino acids. The V and J ends lost 4 bases and 7 bases respectively, with 7 bases between them. Germline assignment: CDR1 LNHDA and CDR2 SQIVND (reference sequence). With respect to this clonotype: Its target is not known.

Study-wide results and limits: Diversity measured as normalized Chao1 was significantly lower in multiple sclerosis patients than in controls. Patients used about five TRBV segments, including TRBV5-6, TRBV5-1 and TRBV20-1, more often than controls.

Sequenced: blood. The sequence came from a girl between 10 and 17 years old with multiple sclerosis. J is TRBJ1-4 and V is TRBV19; D gene uncertain. In DNA form, the CDR3 reads TGTGCCAGTAGTACCTCGGGTGAAAAACTGTTTTTT. It codes for CASSTSGEKLFF.